The 21 T cell receptor beta chains presented below share a single source sample, sequenced in a study of cytomegalovirus exposure and HLA in healthy donors (TCRdb year 2017). Libraries came from the immunoSEQ multiplex PCR assay. For the multiplex PCR, a mixture combining 60 forward primers for TCR Vbeta segments and 13 reverse primers for TCR Jbeta segments was used. In TCRdb, the immuneACCESS table is reduced to in-frame sequences with V and J assigned. These tables do not hold every clone; where another copy was compared, an unresolved V gene accounts for under half, and the others remain unexplained. The sample table contains about 110,000 clones; only one count was recorded for just over 70% of them. Less than 0.95% of the sample belongs to the ten largest clones. Sequencing input: PBMCs. The receptors come from a boy under 18 in good health and CMV-seronegative.

V gene TRBV6-4 combines with J gene TRBJ2-3, with D perhaps TRBD2 (7 bases). V gave up 2 bases and J gave up 2 bases, with 8 bases separating them. Germline V gives CDR1 MRHNA, CDR2 SNTAGT. The CDR3 totals 14 residues. CDR3 residues: CASSDGGATDTQYF. The CDR3 DNA reads as TGTGCCAGCAGTGACGGGGGGGCCACAGATACGCAGTATTTT.

The chain carries TRBV2 and TRBJ1-3, with a tentative D call TRBD1 (5 bases). V lost 7 bases, J lost 4 bases, and 11 bases lay in between. The germline V gene has CDR1 SNHLY and CDR2 FYNNEI. This CDR3 contains 13 residues. CDR3 sequence (DNA): TGTGCCAGCATTTCAGGGCGAGGAAACACCATATATTTT. Translating it yields CASISGRGNTIYF.

The rearrangement uses TRBV18 and TRBJ2-7; D gene ambiguous. V lost 0 bases, J lost 4 bases, and 10 bases lay in between. The germline CDR1 and CDR2 sequences are KGHSH and LQKENI. This CDR3 has 14 residues. In DNA form, the CDR3 reads TGTGCCAGCTCACCACCGGGCCTCCCGTACGAGCAGTACTTC. Encoded protein: CASSPPGLPYEQYF. The full variable domain, completed using reference TRBV18 and TRBJ2-7, is NAGVMQNPRHLVRRRGQEARLRCSPMKGHSHVYWYRQLPEEGLKFMVYLQKENIIDESGMPKERFSAEFPKEGPSILRIQQVVRGDSAAYFCASSPPGLPYEQYFGPGTRLTVT.

The rearrangement joins TRBV25-1 to TRBJ2-7; tentative D call: TRBD1 (6 bases). Trimming stripped 3 bases from V and 0 bases from J, with 12 bases between. The CDR3 extends over 15 amino acids. In germline, CDR1 is MGHDK, CDR2 SYGVNS. CDR3: CASSDDRLFSYEQYF. DNA for the CDR3: TGTGCCAGCAGTGATGACAGGCTGTTCTCCTACGAGCAGTACTTC.

J is TRBJ1-1 and V is TRBV29-1; D remains unclear. CDR1 and CDR2 from the germline V gene are SQVTM and ANQGSEA. V was clipped by 7 bases and J by 1 base, with 13 bases between them. The CDR3 extends over 13 amino acids. The CDR3 region is CSASTPTNTEAFF. Written as DNA, the CDR3 is TGCAGCGCTTCGACACCAACGAACACTGAAGCTTTCTTT.

The gene calls are TRBV9 and TRBJ1-5, with D perhaps matching TRBD1 (5 bases). Trimming took off 0 bases at V and 5 bases at J, with 15 bases between the two ends. Looked up from germline, CDR1 is SGDLS and CDR2 is YYNGEE. This CDR3 region has 16 residues. The CDR3 loop is CASSVGDGGWDQPQHF. CDR3 bases: TGTGCCAGCAGCGTAGGTGATGGGGGGTGGGATCAGCCCCAGCATTTT.

This chain connects TRBV15 to TRBJ2-7, with D unresolved. V shed 5 bases and J shed 2 bases, with 16 bases lying between them. The CDR3 length is 15 residues. Germline V lookup: CDR1 LNHNV, CDR2 YYDKDF (reference sequence). The CDR3 coding sequence is TGTGCCACCAGCCCAATCGGCAGGTCGCCCTACGAGCAGTACTTC. Translating gives CATSPIGRSPYEQYF.

V is TRBV5-1 and J is TRBJ2-1, with TRBD2 identical over 13 bases. CDR3 length: 16 residues. J lost 1 base, V lost 4 bases, and 2 bases had no gene match. Germline V gives CDR1 SGHRS, CDR2 YFSETQ. The CDR3 sequence is CASSPTSGRSYNEQFF. CDR3 sequence (DNA): TGCGCCAGCAGCCCGACTAGCGGGAGGTCCTACAATGAGCAGTTCTTC.

The chain uses TRBV15 and TRBJ2-1; TRBD2 agrees at 10 bases. Germline CDR1 is LNHNV and CDR2 is YYDKDF (reference sequence). This CDR3 contains 13 residues. The ends lost 5 bases at V and 9 bases at J; junction bases unmatched: 4. Written as DNA, the CDR3 is TGTGCCACCAGCCGACCTAGCGGGAGTGAGCAGTTCTTC. Its translation is CATSRPSGSEQFF.

The V gene is TRBV10-1, the J gene TRBJ2-1; 11 positions match TRBD2. The J segment lost 6 bases and the V segment lost 5 bases, leaving 9 bases of the junction unmatched. Per germline, CDR1 WNHNN and CDR2 SYGVQD (reference sequence). This CDR3 contains 16 residues. The CDR3 region is CASSSIAGGLPNEQFF. In DNA, the CDR3 is TGCGCCAGCAGTTCGATAGCGGGAGGGCTCCCCAATGAGCAGTTCTTC.

This clone was counted only a few times. The V and J genes are TRBV9 and TRBJ1-5; 10 bases agree with TRBD1. From germline, CDR1 is SGDLS and CDR2 YYNGEE. The CDR3 length is 14 residues. J lost 4 bases, V lost 3 bases, and 1 base had no gene match. CDR3: CASSGGQGNQPQHF. As DNA, the CDR3 is TGTGCCAGCAGCGGGGGACAGGGGAATCAGCCCCAGCATTTT.

This clone occurred a few times. The chain joins TRBV6-5 to TRBJ1-1; D is perhaps TRBD1 (5 bases). Trimming left V 9 bases short and J 4 bases short, with 9 bases between. The germline gives CDR1 MNHEY, CDR2 SVGAGI. The CDR3 covers 11 residues. CDR3 in amino acids: CASPGCTEAFF. DNA of the CDR3: TGTGCCAGTCCAGGGTGCACTGAAGCTTTCTTT.

This chain connects TRBV28 to TRBJ1-1; TRBD1 agrees at 8 bases. The CDR3 is made up of 16 amino acids. In germline, CDR1 is MDHEN, CDR2 SYDVKM. The V gene end was trimmed by 4 bases and the J gene end by 4 bases; junction bases not matched to a gene: 11. The CDR3 DNA reads as TGTGCCAGCAGTTGGACAGGGCCCGGCAGGCGCACTGAAGCTTTCTTT. This gives the protein CASSWTGPGRRTEAFF.

There are a few counts of this clone. V usage is TRBV9 and J usage is TRBJ2-3, with TRBD1 matching over 7 bases. Germline CDR1 reads SGDLS; CDR2 reads YYNGEE. The CDR3 length is 18 residues. V gave up 0 bases and J gave up 7 bases; unmatched junction bases: 17. The CDR3 region is CASSVDLPTGTLDHTQYF. The CDR3 nucleotides are TGTGCCAGCAGCGTAGATCTTCCGACAGGGACCCTCGATCATACGCAGTATTTT.

The J gene is TRBJ1-1, the V gene TRBV29-1; D might be TRBD1 (5 bases). The V end was cut by 4 bases, the J end by 0 bases, with 9 bases between. There are 13 residues in the CDR3. Germline loops: CDR1 SQVTM, CDR2 ANQGSEA. CDR3 protein: CSVVGRVNTEAFF. The CDR3 region has the DNA TGCAGCGTTGTTGGCAGGGTGAACACTGAAGCTTTCTTT.

This clone was counted between two and nine times. V gene TRBV28 combines with J gene TRBJ2-2; 7 nucleotides line up with TRBD1. Germline V CDR1 and CDR2: MDHEN, SYDVKM. The V gene end was trimmed by 6 bases and the J gene end by 1 base; junction bases not matched to a gene: 8. The CDR3 loop spans 16 amino acids. The DNA of the CDR3 is TGTGCCAGCAGGTTGCGACAGGGTTGGAACACCGGGGAGCTGTTTTTT. This sequence encodes CASRLRQGWNTGELFF.

This clone was seen only a few times. The chain employs TRBV6-5 and TRBJ1-6; TRBD1 is a possible D gene (5 bases). V was clipped by 8 bases and J by 7 bases, with 18 bases between them. CDR1 and CDR2 from the germline V gene are MNHEY and SVGAGI. The CDR3 runs to 15 residues. The DNA for the CDR3 is TGTGCCAGCGGTCCGTGGGGCAGGGCCAATTCACCCCTCCACTTT. Translating it yields CASGPWGRANSPLHF.

The CDR3 DNA reads TGTGCCAGCAGCGTAGGACAGGGGATAGGGGGCTACACCTTC. Its protein product is CASSVGQGIGGYTF. The chain uses TRBV9 and TRBJ1-2; 8 nucleotides match TRBD1. Germline CDR1 and CDR2: SGDLS and YYNGEE. V lost 0 bases to trimming and J lost 8 bases; unmatched junction nucleotides: 6. This CDR3 is built from 14 residues.

This clone was seen only a few times. This chain uses TRBV27 with TRBJ1-2; D unclear. Trimming removed 3 bases at V and 3 bases at J, with 8 bases between. The CDR3 has 13 residues. Per germline, CDR1 MNHEY and CDR2 SMNVEV (reference sequence). The CDR3: CASSLGRDYGYTF. The CDR3 DNA is TGTGCCAGCAGTTTGGGGAGGGACTATGGCTACACCTTC.

V usage is TRBV18 and J usage is TRBJ1-5; 7 bases align to TRBD1. Germline V gives CDR1 KGHSH, CDR2 LQKENI. This CDR3 comprises 16 residues. J lost 5 bases, V lost 3 bases, and 10 bases had no gene match. The chain's CDR3 is CASSPQTGHPYQPQHF. The CDR3 nucleotides read TGTGCCAGCTCACCCCAGACAGGGCATCCCTATCAGCCCCAGCATTTT.

This clone showed up just a few times. The rearrangement uses TRBV7-9 and TRBJ2-3; D is ambiguous. Germline CDR1 reads SEHNR; CDR2 reads FQNEAQ (reference sequence). The CDR3 length is 12 residues. V was pared by 2 bases and J by 5 bases, with 5 bases between. CDR3 bases: TGTGCCAGCAGCTTAAATCAAGATACGCAGTATTTT. Translating it yields CASSLNQDTQYF.